This entry lists 18 T cell receptor beta chains sequenced from one sample in a study of CD8 T cell repertoires and HIV-1 epitope variants. Method: immunoSEQ multiplex PCR; TCRdb's copy keeps in-frame clones and lacks some. The sample lists approximately 2,800 clones; 55% to 70% were seen once. These receptors have no known antigen. Sequenced: cultured CD8+ T cells derived from PBMCs. The source is a male donor with HIV.

This clone was observed a handful of times. V usage is TRBV27 and J usage is TRBJ2-2; TRBD2 matches 9 bases. Germline assignment: CDR1 MNHEY and CDR2 SMNVEV (reference sequence). CDR3 size: 15 residues. V shed 9 bases, J shed 1 base, and the junction held 6 bases outside the gene matches. The CDR3 DNA follows: TGTGCCAGGAAGCTAGCGGGGAGGAACACCGGGGAGCTGTTTTTT. Protein product: CARKLAGRNTGELFF.

This clone has only a few counts. The rearrangement links TRBV7-9 to TRBJ2-1; 8 bases match TRBD1. Germline-derived CDR1 and CDR2 are SEHNR and FQNEAQ (reference sequence). The J segment lost 0 bases and the V segment lost 3 bases, leaving 7 bases of the junction unmatched. The CDR3 consists of 17 residues. The CDR3 nucleotides are TGTGCCAGCAGCTTCGAGCTCGGACAGGGCTCCTACAATGAGCAGTTCTTC. Its protein is CASSFELGQGSYNEQFF.

The chain combines TRBV9 with TRBJ2-1; D ambiguous. This CDR3 spans 16 amino acids. The germline V and J ends were trimmed by 0 bases and 0 bases, with 10 bases remaining between them. Germline lookup yields CDR1 SGDLS and CDR2 YYNGEE. As DNA, the CDR3 is TGTGCCAGCAGCGTAGAAGCCGGTAGCTCCTACAATGAGCAGTTCTTC. Protein: CASSVEAGSSYNEQFF.

The chain links TRBV29-1 to TRBJ1-2; D call uncertain. The CDR3 contains 14 residues. Trimming shortened V by 7 bases and J by 5 bases, and 20 bases separated the two germline ends. CDR1 SQVTM and CDR2 ANQGSEA come from the germline V gene. For the CDR3, the DNA is TGCAGCGCGCTCAACAGCCTGACGCGGTATGGCTACACCTTC. The encoded protein is CSALNSLTRYGYTF.

In this sample, this clone turned up once. J is TRBJ1-4 and V is TRBV6-1, with D hard to call. The CDR3 length is 17 residues. The V and J ends lost 0 bases and 1 base respectively, with 12 bases between them. Germline V gene sequence: CDR1 MNHNS, CDR2 SASEGT. In DNA form, the CDR3 reads TGTGCCAGCAGTGAAGCTGATACACATATAACTAATGAAAAACTGTTTTTT. Amino acids: CASSEADTHITNEKLFF.

The chain employs TRBV7-2 and TRBJ1-4, with TRBD1 matching 8 bases. This CDR3 region has 15 residues. V shed 4 bases, J shed 1 base, and the junction held 2 bases outside the gene matches. CDR1 and CDR2 from the germline V gene are SGHTA and FQGNSA. CDR3 in amino acids: CASSSTGVTNEKLFF. The CDR3 DNA follows: TGTGCCAGCAGCTCGACAGGGGTAACTAATGAAAAACTGTTTTTT.

V and J are TRBV6-5 and TRBJ1-1; weak D call: TRBD1 (5 bases). Trimming removed 3 bases from V and 4 bases from J, with 18 bases in between. Germline-derived CDR1 and CDR2 are MNHEY and SVGAGI. CDR3 length: 16 amino acids. CDR3 sequence: CASSYKTGPGGTEAFF. In DNA form, the CDR3 reads TGTGCCAGCAGTTATAAAACAGGCCCCGGGGGCACTGAAGCTTTCTTT.

The genes are TRBV25-1 and TRBJ2-3; no definite D call. The germline gives CDR1 MGHDK, CDR2 SYGVNS. The CDR3 length is 12 residues. Trimming took 4 bases from V and 5 from J, leaving 7 bases between them. The CDR3 loop reads CASSGPRDTQYF. DNA of the CDR3: TGTGCCAGCAGTGGGCCTAGAGATACGCAGTATTTT.

The chain is built from TRBV4-1 and TRBJ1-4; TRBD1 is a possible D gene (5 bases). CDR1 and CDR2 from the germline V gene are MGHRA and YSYEKL. Between the trimmed V and J ends, which lost 4 bases and 0 bases, there was a span of 18 bases. This CDR3 is built from 18 residues. This chain's CDR3 is CASSRLGWDVATNEKLFF. The CDR3 DNA is TGCGCCAGCAGCCGTTTAGGTTGGGACGTTGCAACTAATGAAAAACTGTTTTTT.

V gene TRBV10-2 combines with J gene TRBJ1-5; 7 nucleotides align to TRBD1. Germline V gene sequence: CDR1 WSHSY, CDR2 SAAADI. The V and J ends lost 4 bases and 3 bases, in that order; junction bases with no gene match: 6. The CDR3 spans 15 residues. The CDR3 region has the DNA TGCGCCAGCAGTGTGACAGGGAGGGTCAATCAGCCCCAGCATTTT. As protein: CASSVTGRVNQPQHF.

The rearrangement joins TRBV10-3 to TRBJ2-3, with 10 bases lining up with TRBD1. Trimming cost V 3 bases and J 2 bases; bases outside gene matches: 14. The length of the CDR3 is 19 residues. Looked up from germline, CDR1 is ENHRY and CDR2 is SYGVKD. The CDR3, as DNA: TGTGCCATCAGTGACCCACACGAACGACAGGGGGCTAACACAGATACGCAGTATTTT. This translates into CAISDPHERQGANTDTQYF.

The J gene is TRBJ2-2, the V gene TRBV6-1, with 10 bases identical to TRBD2. Germline assignment: CDR1 MNHNS and CDR2 SASEGT. The V and J ends lost 7 bases and 3 bases, in that order; junction bases with no gene match: 2. The length of the CDR3 is 14 residues. This chain's CDR3 is CASILAGDTGELFF. The CDR3 DNA is TGTGCCAGCATTCTAGCGGGGGACACCGGGGAGCTGTTTTTT.

The J gene is TRBJ2-1, the V gene TRBV4-2, with TRBD2 matching over 10 bases. Trimming took 0 bases from V and 6 from J; bases not matched to a gene: 11. The CDR3 length is 18 residues. The germline V gene has CDR1 LGHNA and CDR2 YNFKEQ. The CDR3 reads CASSQEGPDTSGANEQFF. The CDR3 bases are TGTGCCAGCAGCCAAGAGGGGCCAGACACTAGCGGGGCCAATGAGCAGTTCTTC.

The V and J genes are TRBV4-3 and TRBJ2-5; 7 nucleotides match TRBD1. Germline lookup yields CDR1 LGHNA and CDR2 YSLEER. CDR3 length: 13 amino acids. Losses at the gene ends were 2 bases for V and 4 bases for J; bases not matched to a gene: 1. The CDR3 DNA reads as TGCGCCAGCAGCCAAAGGGACAGAGAGACCCAGTACTTC. Its protein is CASSQRDRETQYF.

This chain uses TRBV27 with TRBJ2-1; D is uncertain. Trimming left V 2 bases short and J 4 bases short, with 9 bases between. This CDR3 is 14 amino acids long. Germline CDR1 is MNHEY and CDR2 is SMNVEV (reference sequence). CDR3 sequence reads: CASSLLGLYNEQFF. CDR3 nucleotides: TGTGCCAGCAGTTTACTCGGTTTATACAATGAGCAGTTCTTC.

J is TRBJ2-1 and V is TRBV29-1; TRBD2 matches 11 bases. V was pared by 4 bases and J by 9 bases, with 8 bases of the junction left unmatched. Per the germline V gene, CDR1 is SQVTM and CDR2 is ANQGSEA. This CDR3 comprises 14 residues. The CDR3 DNA reads as TGCAGCGTTGGGGTAGCGGGAGGGCCAGGTGAGCAGTTCTTC. This codes for CSVGVAGGPGEQFF.

The rearrangement links TRBV28 to TRBJ2-2; D possibly matches TRBD1 or TRBD2 (5 bases each). Trimming removed 3 bases at V and 7 bases at J, with 9 bases between. CDR3 size: 13 residues. CDR1 and CDR2 (germline): MDHEN, SYDVKM. The CDR3 bases are TGTGCCAGCAGTTTTAATGGGGGCGGGGAGCTGTTTTTT. Amino acids: CASSFNGGGELFF.

The chain is built from TRBV27 and TRBJ1-2, with TRBD1 matching 7 bases. This CDR3 spans 14 amino acids. V shed 6 bases and J 3 bases; nucleotides not matched to a gene: 7. Germline values: CDR1 MNHEY, CDR2 SMNVEV (reference sequence). CDR3 in amino acids: CASSQGGNDYGYTF. The CDR3 DNA reads TGTGCCAGCAGCCAGGGGGGTAACGACTATGGCTACACCTTC.